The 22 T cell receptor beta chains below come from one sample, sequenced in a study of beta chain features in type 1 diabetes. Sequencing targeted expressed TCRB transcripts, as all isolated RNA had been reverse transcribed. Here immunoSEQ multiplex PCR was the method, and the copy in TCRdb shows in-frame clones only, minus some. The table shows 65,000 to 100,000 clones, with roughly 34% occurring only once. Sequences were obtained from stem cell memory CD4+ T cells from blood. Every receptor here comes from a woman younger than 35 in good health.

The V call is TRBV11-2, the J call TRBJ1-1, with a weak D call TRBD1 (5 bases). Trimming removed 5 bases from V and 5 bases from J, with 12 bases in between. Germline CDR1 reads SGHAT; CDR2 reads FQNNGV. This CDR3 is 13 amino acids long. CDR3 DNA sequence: TGTGCCAGCAGCCCGGATCGGGGGACTGAAGCTTTCTTT. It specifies CASSPDRGTEAFF.

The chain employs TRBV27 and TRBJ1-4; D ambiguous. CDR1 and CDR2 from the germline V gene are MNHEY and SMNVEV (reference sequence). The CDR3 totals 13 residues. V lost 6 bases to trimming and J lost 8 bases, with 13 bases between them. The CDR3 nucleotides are TGTGCCAGCAGAACGGGGATTAGGGAAAAACTGTTTTTT. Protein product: CASRTGIREKLFF.

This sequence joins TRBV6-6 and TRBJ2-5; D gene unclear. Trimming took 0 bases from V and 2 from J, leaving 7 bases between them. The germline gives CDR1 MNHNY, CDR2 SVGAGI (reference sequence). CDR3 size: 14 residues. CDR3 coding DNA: TGTGCCAGCAGTTACTCGTCGGGTCAAGAGACCCAGTACTTC. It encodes CASSYSSGQETQYF.

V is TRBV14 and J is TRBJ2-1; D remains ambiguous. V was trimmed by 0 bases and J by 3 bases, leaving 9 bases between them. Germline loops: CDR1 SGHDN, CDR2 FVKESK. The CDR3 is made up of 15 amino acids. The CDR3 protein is CASSQEGDNYNEQFF. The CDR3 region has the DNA TGTGCCAGCAGCCAAGAGGGCGACAACTACAATGAGCAGTTCTTC.

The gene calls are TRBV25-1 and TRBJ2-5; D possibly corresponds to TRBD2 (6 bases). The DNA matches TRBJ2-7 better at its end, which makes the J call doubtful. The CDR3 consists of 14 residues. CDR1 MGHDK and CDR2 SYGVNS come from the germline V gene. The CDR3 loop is CASSESPGLYEQYF. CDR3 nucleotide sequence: TGTGCCAGCAGTGAATCACCGGGACTCTACGAGCAGTACTTC.

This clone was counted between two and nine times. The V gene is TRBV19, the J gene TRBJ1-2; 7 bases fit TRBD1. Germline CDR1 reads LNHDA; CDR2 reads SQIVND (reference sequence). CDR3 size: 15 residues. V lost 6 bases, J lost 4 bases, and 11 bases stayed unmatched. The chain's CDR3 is CASSLNRGSTYGYTF. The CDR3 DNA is TGTGCCAGTAGCCTAAACAGGGGATCGACCTATGGCTACACCTTC.

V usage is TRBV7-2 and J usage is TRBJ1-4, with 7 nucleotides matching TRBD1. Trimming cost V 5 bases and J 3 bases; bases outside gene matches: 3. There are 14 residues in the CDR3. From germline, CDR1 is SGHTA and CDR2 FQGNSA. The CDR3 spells CASSDREANEKLFF. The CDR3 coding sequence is TGTGCCAGCAGCGACAGGGAAGCTAATGAAAAACTGTTTTTT.

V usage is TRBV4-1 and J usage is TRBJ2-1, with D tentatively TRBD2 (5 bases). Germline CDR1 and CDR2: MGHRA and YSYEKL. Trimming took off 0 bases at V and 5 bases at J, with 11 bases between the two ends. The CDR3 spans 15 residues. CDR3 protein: CASSQDPGRHNEQFF. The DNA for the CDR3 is TGCGCCAGCAGCCAAGATCCGGGAAGACACAATGAGCAGTTCTTC.

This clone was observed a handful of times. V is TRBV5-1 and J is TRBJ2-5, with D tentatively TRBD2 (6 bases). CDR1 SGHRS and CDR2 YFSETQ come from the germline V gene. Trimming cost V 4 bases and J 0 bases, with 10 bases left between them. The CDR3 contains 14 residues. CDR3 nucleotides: TGCGCCAGCAGCCCGCGGAGGGACCAAGAGACCCAGTACTTC. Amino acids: CASSPRRDQETQYF.

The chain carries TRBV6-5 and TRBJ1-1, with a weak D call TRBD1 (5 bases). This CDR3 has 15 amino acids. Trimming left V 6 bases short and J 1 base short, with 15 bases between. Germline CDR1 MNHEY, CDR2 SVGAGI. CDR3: CASSHLGGSNTEAFF. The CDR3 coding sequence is TGTGCCAGCAGCCACCTGGGGGGGTCGAACACTGAAGCTTTCTTT.

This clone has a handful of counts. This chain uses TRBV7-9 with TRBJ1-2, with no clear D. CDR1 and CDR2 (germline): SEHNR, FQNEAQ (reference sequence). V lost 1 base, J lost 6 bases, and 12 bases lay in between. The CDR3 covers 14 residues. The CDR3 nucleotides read TGTGCCAGCAGCTTAGGAGGGTGGAAGAATGGCTACACCTTC. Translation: CASSLGGWKNGYTF.

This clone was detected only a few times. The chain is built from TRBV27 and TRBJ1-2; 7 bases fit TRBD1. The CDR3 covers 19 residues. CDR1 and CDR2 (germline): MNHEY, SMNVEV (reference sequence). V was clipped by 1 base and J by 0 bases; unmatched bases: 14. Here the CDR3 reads CASSLYPTGNGVANYGYTF. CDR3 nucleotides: TGTGCCAGCAGTTTATACCCGACAGGGAATGGGGTAGCTAACTATGGCTACACCTTC.

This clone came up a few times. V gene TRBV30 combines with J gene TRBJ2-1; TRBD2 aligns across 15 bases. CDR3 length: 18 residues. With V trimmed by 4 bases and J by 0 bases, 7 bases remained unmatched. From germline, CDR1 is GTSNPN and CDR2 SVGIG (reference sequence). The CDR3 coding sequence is TGTGCCTGGACTGCCGGGACTAGCGGGAGGAGCTCCTACAATGAGCAGTTCTTC. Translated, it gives CAWTAGTSGRSSYNEQFF.

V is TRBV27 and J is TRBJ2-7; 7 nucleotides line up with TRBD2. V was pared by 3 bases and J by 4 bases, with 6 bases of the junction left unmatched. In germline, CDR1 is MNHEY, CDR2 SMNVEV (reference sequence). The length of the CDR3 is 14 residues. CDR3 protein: CASSFGRAQYEQYF. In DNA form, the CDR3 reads TGTGCCAGCAGTTTTGGGAGGGCCCAGTACGAGCAGTACTTC.

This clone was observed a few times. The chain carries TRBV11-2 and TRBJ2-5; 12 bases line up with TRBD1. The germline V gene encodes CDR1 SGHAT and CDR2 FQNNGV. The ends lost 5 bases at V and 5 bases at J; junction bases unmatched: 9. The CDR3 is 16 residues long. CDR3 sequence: CASSRDRGQSWETQYF. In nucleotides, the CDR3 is TGTGCCAGCAGCCGGGACAGGGGGCAGTCGTGGGAGACCCAGTACTTC.

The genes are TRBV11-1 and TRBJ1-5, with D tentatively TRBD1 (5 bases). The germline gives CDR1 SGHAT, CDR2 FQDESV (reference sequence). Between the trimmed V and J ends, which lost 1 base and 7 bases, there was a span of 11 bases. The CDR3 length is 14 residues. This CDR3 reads CASSLEAGKQPQHF. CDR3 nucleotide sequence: TGTGCCAGCAGCTTAGAGGCAGGGAAACAGCCCCAGCATTTT.

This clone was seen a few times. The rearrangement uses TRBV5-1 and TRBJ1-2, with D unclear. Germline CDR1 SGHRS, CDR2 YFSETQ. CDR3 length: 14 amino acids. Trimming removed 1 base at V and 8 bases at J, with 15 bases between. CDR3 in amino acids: CASSLSLEGGGYTF. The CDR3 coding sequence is TGCGCCAGCAGCTTGAGTCTCGAGGGAGGCGGCTACACCTTC.

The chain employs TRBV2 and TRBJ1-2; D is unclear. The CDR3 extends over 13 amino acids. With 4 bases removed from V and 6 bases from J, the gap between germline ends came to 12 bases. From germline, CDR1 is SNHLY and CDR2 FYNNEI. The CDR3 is CASSAYPTDGYTF. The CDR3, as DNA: TGTGCCAGCAGTGCCTACCCGACTGATGGCTACACCTTC.

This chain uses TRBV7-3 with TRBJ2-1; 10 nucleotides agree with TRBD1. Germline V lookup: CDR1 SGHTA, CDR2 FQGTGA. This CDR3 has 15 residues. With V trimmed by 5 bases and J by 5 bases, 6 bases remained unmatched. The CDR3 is CASSQDRGVHNEQFF. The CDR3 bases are TGTGCCAGCAGCCAGGACAGGGGGGTCCACAATGAGCAGTTCTTC. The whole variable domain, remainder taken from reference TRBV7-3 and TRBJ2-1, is GAGVSQTPSNKVTEKGKYVELRCDPISGHTALYWYRQSLGQGPEFLIYFQGTGAADDSGLPNDRFFAVRPEGSVSTLKIQRTERGDSAVYLCASSQDRGVHNEQFFGPGTRLTVL.

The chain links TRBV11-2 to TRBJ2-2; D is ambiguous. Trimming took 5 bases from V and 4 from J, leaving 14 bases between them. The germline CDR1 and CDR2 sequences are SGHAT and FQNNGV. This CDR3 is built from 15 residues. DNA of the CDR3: TGTGCCAGCAGCCCCGCTAACGCCGGCACCGGGGAGCTGTTTTTT. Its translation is CASSPANAGTGELFF. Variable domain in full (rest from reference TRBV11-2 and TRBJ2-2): EAGVAQSPRYKIIEKRQSVAFWCNPISGHATLYWYQQILGQGPKLLIQFQNNGVVDDSQLPKDRFSAERLKGVDSTLKIQPAKLEDSAVYLCASSPANAGTGELFFGEGSRLTVL.

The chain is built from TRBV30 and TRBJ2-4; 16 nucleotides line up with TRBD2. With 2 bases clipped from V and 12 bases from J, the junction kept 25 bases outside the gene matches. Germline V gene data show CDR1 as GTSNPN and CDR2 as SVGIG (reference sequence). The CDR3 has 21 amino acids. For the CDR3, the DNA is TGTGCCTGGAGTTCGCGGGGACTAGCGGGAGGGCCTCAGCACCCAAAAATGGGTCAGTACTTC. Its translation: CAWSSRGLAGGPQHPKMGQYF.

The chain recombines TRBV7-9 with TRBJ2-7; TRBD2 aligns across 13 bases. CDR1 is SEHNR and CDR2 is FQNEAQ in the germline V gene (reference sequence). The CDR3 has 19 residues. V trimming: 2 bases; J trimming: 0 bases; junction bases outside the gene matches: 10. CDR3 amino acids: CASSLKIGTSGIISYEQYF. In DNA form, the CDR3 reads TGTGCCAGCAGCTTAAAAATCGGGACTAGCGGGATTATCTCCTACGAGCAGTACTTC.